A single sample gave rise to the 2 T cell receptor beta chains below, sequenced in a study of T and B cells in COVID-19 patients. Multiplex PCR with BIOMED2 TRB-A/B primer pools amplified TRB rearrangements. TCRdb recomputed calls from the multiplex PCR reads with MiXCR, one row per CDR3 protein. In the table there are about 7,900 distinct CDR3 sequences, roughly two fifths of which are singletons. TRB was amplified from roughly 250-500 ng of blood genomic DNA. Sequencing was done on a sample of blood. These receptors all come from a human donor who had recovered from COVID-19.

Sample share makes this clonotype medium-sized. This chain connects TRBV29-1 to TRBJ1-1; maybe TRBD1 (5 bases). This CDR3 comprises 12 residues. Germline V CDR1 and CDR2: SQVTM, ANQGSEA. The V gene lost 7 bases and the J gene lost 1 base, with 10 bases spanning the gap. The CDR3 bases are TGCAGCGCGCGACAGACGAACACTGAAGCTTTCTTT. The encoded protein is CSARQTNTEAFF.

This clonotype ranks as medium-sized (0.01 to 0.1%). The J gene is TRBJ2-2, the V gene TRBV19; TRBD2 aligns across 13 bases. Germline V gene data show CDR1 as LNHDA and CDR2 as SQIVND (reference sequence). The CDR3 totals 16 residues. V dropped 9 bases and J dropped 0; count of bases not matched to a gene: 4. This CDR3 is CASRTSGGPNTGELFF. The CDR3 nucleotides read TGTGCCAGCAGGACTAGCGGGGGCCCGAACACCGGGGAGCTGTTTTTT.